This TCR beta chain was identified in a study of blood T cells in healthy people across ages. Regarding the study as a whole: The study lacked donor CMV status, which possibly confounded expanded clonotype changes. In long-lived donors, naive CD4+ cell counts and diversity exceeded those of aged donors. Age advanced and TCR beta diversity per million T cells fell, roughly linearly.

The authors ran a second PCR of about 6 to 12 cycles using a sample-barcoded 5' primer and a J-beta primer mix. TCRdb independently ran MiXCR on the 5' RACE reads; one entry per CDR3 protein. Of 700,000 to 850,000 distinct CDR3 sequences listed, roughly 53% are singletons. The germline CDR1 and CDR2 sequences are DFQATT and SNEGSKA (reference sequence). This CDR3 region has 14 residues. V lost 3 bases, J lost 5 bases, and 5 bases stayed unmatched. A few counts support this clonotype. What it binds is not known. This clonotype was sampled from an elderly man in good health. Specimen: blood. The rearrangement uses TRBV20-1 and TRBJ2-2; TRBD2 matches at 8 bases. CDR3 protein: CSASAGGGTGELFF. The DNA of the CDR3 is TGCAGTGCTAGCGCGGGAGGAGGTACCGGGGAGCTGTTTTTT.